The rows below give T cell receptor beta chains drawn from one sample of a study of STAT5B mutations in CD4+ large granular lymphocyte leukemia. Profiled with immunoSEQ multiplex PCR; TCRdb holds only in-frame clones, not every one. The table lists around 27,000 clones, about 81% of them singletons, with 3.1% in the top ten. Sequencing was performed on CD4+ T cells from blood buffy coats. These receptors all come from a human donor in good health. The CDR3 runs from the conserved cysteine through the conserved F or W. D genes are given only for firm matches. Clone size is shown for a subset of rows, as once, few, many or a class of expanded clone.

-	TRBV5-4	TRBJ2-4	TRBD1	TGTGCCAGCAGCGCCCGACAGGGGGCACCCAAAAACATTCAGTACTTC	CASSARQGAPKNIQYF
few	TRBV25-1	TRBJ1-1	-	TGTGCCAGCAGTCAACAACCGAACACTGAAGCTTTCTTT	CASSQQPNTEAFF
-	TRBV9	TRBJ1-3	-	TGTGCCAGCAGCGTTGCAGGTACTGGAAACACCATATATTTT	CASSVAGTGNTIYF
-	TRBV11-3	TRBJ2-2	TRBD1	TGTGCCAGCAGCGCTACAGGGGTTGGGGAGCTGTTTTTT	CASSATGVGELFF
-	TRBV19	TRBJ2-7	TRBD2	TGTGCCAGTAGTAACTTTCCTAGCGGGGCCTACGAGCAGTACTTC	CASSNFPSGAYEQYF
-	TRBV29-1	TRBJ1-3	-	TGCAGCGTTGCTACAGGAAACACCATATATTTT	CSVATGNTIYF
-	TRBV7-9	TRBJ2-5	TRBD1	TGTGCCAGCAGCTACAGACAGGGTGGGGTGGAGACCCAGTACTTC	CASSYRQGGVETQYF
-	TRBV18	TRBJ2-5	TRBD2	TGTGCCAGCTCACCGAAGGGAGGGGAGACCCAGTACTTC	CASSPKGGETQYF
-	TRBV9	TRBJ2-3	TRBD2	TGTGCCAGCAGCGTACTAGCGGACCCTCCCACAGATACGCAGTATTTT	CASSVLADPPTDTQYF
once	TRBV9	TRBJ1-1	-	TGTGCCAGCAGCGTGGAGCCTACTAATGAAGCTTTCTTT	CASSVEPTNEAFF
-	TRBV29-1	TRBJ2-2	TRBD2	TGCAGCGTCCAAACTAGCGGGAGGACCGGGGAGCTGTTTTTT	CSVQTSGRTGELFF
-	TRBV5-6	TRBJ1-1	TRBD1	TGTGCCAGCGTTAGGACAGGGGCCTTAGGATTCTCGGCTTTCTTT	CASVRTGALGFSAFF
-	TRBV7-9	TRBJ1-4	-	TGTGCCAGCAGCTTAGCGGCCCGGGTGGGTGAAAAACTGTTTTTT	CASSLAARVGEKLFF
once	TRBV7-2	TRBJ1-2	TRBD1	TGTGCCAGCGCCGGACAGGGGGTTAACTATGGCTACACCTTC	CASAGQGVNYGYTF
-	TRBV7-2	TRBJ2-7	-	TGTGCCAGCAGCCGTGCCGGGACTGAATTAGCATACGAGCAGTACTTC	CASSRAGTELAYEQYF
-	TRBV19	TRBJ2-4	TRBD1	TGTGCCAGTAGTCCCGAGACAGGGCCTTTAGCCAAAAACATTCAGTACTTC	CASSPETGPLAKNIQYF
-	TRBV7-2	TRBJ1-5	TRBD1	TGTGCCAGCAGCTGGGACAGGGACCAGCCCCAGCATTTT	CASSWDRDQPQHF
-	TRBV7-7	TRBJ2-7	-	TGTGCTAGCAGCTTTCGCGAGTCGGGCGAGCAGTACTTC	CASSFRESGEQYF
-	TRBV11-2	TRBJ2-5	TRBD2	TGTGCCAGCAGCACCGGGACTAGCGGGAGGCCTATCCAAGAGACCCAGTACTTC	CASSTGTSGRPIQETQYF
once	TRBV2	TRBJ2-5	-	TGTGCCAGTAGCGTAGCTGAGACCCAGTACTTC	CASSVAETQYF
-	TRBV6-1	TRBJ1-4	-	TGTGCCAGCAGTGAAATAGAGGGCAGTGAAAAACTGTTTTTT	CASSEIEGSEKLFF
-	TRBV30	TRBJ1-2	-	TGTGCCTCCCCGCGGGGAACTAACTATGGCTACACCTTC	CASPRGTNYGYTF
-	TRBV7-2	TRBJ2-2	TRBD2	TGTGCCAGCAGCTTCCAGACTAGCGGGAGGGCTCAGAGAAACTCGCTGTTTTTT	CASSFQTSGRAQRNSLFF
-	TRBV6-6	TRBJ2-4	-	TGTGCCAGCATGCCCGTAGCCAAAAACATTCAGTACTTC	CASMPVAKNIQYF
-	TRBV27	TRBJ1-6	TRBD1	TGTGCCAGCAGACCCGACAGGGGTCCAAATAATTCACCCCTCCACTTT	CASRPDRGPNNSPLHF
-	TRBV5-5	TRBJ2-7	TRBD2	TGTGCCAGTTCACGGGCTAGCGGGAGGGCCTACGAGCAGTACTTC	CASSRASGRAYEQYF
-	TRBV5-6	TRBJ1-2	-	TGTGCCAGCAGCTTGGAATACTATGGCTACACCTTC	CASSLEYYGYTF
-	TRBV27	TRBJ2-7	-	TGTGCCAGCAGTCCCCCAACCGGGGGCGCACCCTACGAGCAGTACTTC	CASSPPTGGAPYEQYF
-	TRBV27	TRBJ1-1	-	TGTGCCAGCAGGATGTCCTATCCCATAGAGAACACTGAAGCTTTCTTT	CASRMSYPIENTEAFF
-	TRBV6-5	TRBJ1-3	-	TGTGCCAGCAGTTACTCGAGGCCAGGGGACACCATATATTTT	CASSYSRPGDTIYF
-	TRBV6-1	TRBJ2-5	TRBD1	TGTGCCAGCAGTGGGACAGGGGAGACCCAGTACTTC	CASSGTGETQYF
-	TRBV7-2	TRBJ2-1	-	TGTGCCAGCAGCTTAGACGGGCTTTCGCGGGAATCCTACAATGAGCAGTTCTTC	CASSLDGLSRESYNEQFF
-	TRBV7-2	TRBJ2-1	-	TGTGCCAGCAGCCTCGGGGGCAGGGGAATTATCTATGAGCAGTTCTTC	CASSLGGRGIIYEQFF
-	TRBV4-3	TRBJ2-1	-	TGCGCCAGCAGCCAAGATCTTTATGACGGGAGTAATGAGCAGTTCTTC	CASSQDLYDGSNEQFF
-	TRBV28	TRBJ2-5	TRBD1	TGTGCCAGCAGTTTAGGGGACAGCCCGACCCAGTACTTC	CASSLGDSPTQYF
-	TRBV7-9	TRBJ1-5	-	TGTGCCAGCAGCCCCGAGGGGGGGACCCAGCATTTT	CASSPEGGTQHF
-	TRBV6-6	TRBJ2-3	TRBD2	TGTGCCAGCAGTGGGACTAGCGACTTCACAGATACGCAGTATTTT	CASSGTSDFTDTQYF
few	TRBV28	TRBJ1-2	-	TGTGCCAGCAGTTGGTCATGGGAGCCGGATGGCTACACCTTC	CASSWSWEPDGYTF
-	TRBV6-6	TRBJ1-2	-	TGTGCCAGCAGCCAACGACAGGCCTCCTATGGCTACACCTTC	CASSQRQASYGYTF